The sample holds a few counts of the clone carrying this T cell receptor (beta chain). These data are taken from a study of blood T cells in healthy people across ages. PCR was performed a second time for roughly 6 to 12 cycles using a sample-barcoded 5' primer and a J-beta primer mix. A single record per CDR3 protein comes from TCRdb applying MiXCR to the 5' RACE reads. The sample yields some 760,000 distinct CDR3 sequences, 20% to 30% seen once. A further study also used this sample, focusing on T cells of mothers and their children. Per that study: Samples came from a few healthy Caucasian mothers and their six children. Each child contributed approximately 2.9 million TCR beta CDR3 reads, while each mother contributed over 9.5 million. For unrelated pairs as for related ones, thymic selection shapes TCR recombination output similarly. Evidence of persistent microchimeric T cell clones was absent.

This TCR was recovered from a boy younger than 18 in good health. Sample: blood.

CDR3 region: CASNIAGGNYEQYF. CDR3 nucleotide sequence: TGTGCCAGCAACATAGCGGGAGGGAACTACGAGCAGTACTTC. The chain employs TRBV12-3 or TRBV12-4 and TRBJ2-7, with 11 bases that match TRBD2. After removal of 7 bases from V and 3 bases from J, the junction contained 5 bases not matched to a gene. CDR3 length: 14 residues.